This T cell receptor (beta chain) was obtained from a study of regulatory T cells in long-lasting Graves disease. Points from the study as a whole: TCR diversity in persistent Graves' patients was below that of newly diagnosed ones. Preferential use of TRBV28, TRBJ1-2 and TRBJ2-5 was seen in persistent disease. It is possible that accuracy was reduced by the small size of the sample.

Time point denoted: newly diagnosed GD, antithyroid drugs for less than 3 months. The TCR library was made from RNA extracted from PBMCs. With regard to this clonotype: What it binds is unknown.

Construction of the TCR beta libraries employed iRepertoire HTBI primers in conjunction with Arm-PCR of CDR3 regions. TCRdb reprocessed the multiplex PCR reads with MiXCR, giving one entry per CDR3 protein. Seen here are roughly 410,000 distinct CDR3 sequences, 15% observed once, and the top ten hold around 7.6%. The V gene's germline CDR1 is MNHEY and CDR2 SVGAGI. V lost 2 bases and J 4 bases, leaving 14 bases between the germline ends. CDR3 length: 15 amino acids. These data also featured in a second study, about T cells in Graves' hyperthyroidism and ophthalmopathy.

The chain joins TRBV6-5 to TRBJ2-5; a weak D match, TRBD1 (6 bases). The sequence was collected from a middle-aged woman with Graves disease. This specimen was peripheral blood mononuclear cells (PBMCs), taken at new diagnosis, from a patient treated with antithyroid drugs. The CDR3 loop reads CASSYGTPGVETQYF. Written as DNA, the CDR3 is TGTGCCAGCAGTTACGGGACCCCAGGGGTAGAGACCCAGTACTTC.